These 6 T cell receptor beta chains were sequenced from one sample in a study of blood T cells in healthy people across ages. Combining a sample-barcoded 5' primer with a J-beta primer mix, a second PCR ran for roughly 6 to 12 cycles. TCRdb recomputed calls from the 5' RACE reads with MiXCR, one row per CDR3 protein. In the table there are hundreds of thousands of distinct CDR3 sequences, 46% of which are singletons. Specimen: blood. All receptors come from an elderly man in good health.

V gene TRBV28 combines with J gene TRBJ2-3, with D perhaps matching TRBD1 (6 bases). The V end lost 11 bases, the J end lost 5 bases, and 11 bases lay between the germline ends. CDR3 length equals 11 residues. Germline values: CDR1 MDHEN, CDR2 SYDVKM. This CDR3 reads CAARGGDTQYF. The DNA of the CDR3 is TGTGCCGCCAGAGGGGGAGATACGCAGTATTTT.

This clonotype came up many times. This clone may be a read error of a much larger clone one base away. The V gene is TRBV12-3 or TRBV12-4, the J gene TRBJ2-3, with D perhaps TRBD1 or TRBD2 (7 bases each). This CDR3 is 14 amino acids long. The chain's CDR3 is CASSFRGGTDMQYF. In DNA form, the CDR3 reads TGTGCCAGCAGTTTCAGGGGGGGCACAGATATGCAGTATTTT.

The chain links TRBV7-9 to TRBJ2-3; D is unclear. V dropped 5 bases and J dropped 0 bases, with 15 bases sitting between them. The CDR3 loop spans 16 amino acids. Germline values: CDR1 SEHNR, CDR2 FQNEAQ (reference sequence). The chain's CDR3 is CASSPRPASSTDTQYF. The CDR3 DNA reads TGTGCCAGCAGCCCGAGACCGGCCTCTAGCACAGATACGCAGTATTTT. Combining the CDR3 with reference TRBV7-9 and TRBJ2-3 gives the whole variable domain DTGVSQNPRHKITKRGQNVTFRCDPISEHNRLYWYRQTLGQGPEFLTYFQNEAQLEKSRLLSDRFSAERPKGSFSTLEIQRTEQGDSAMYLCASSPRPASSTDTQYFGPGTRLTVL.

Points on this clonotype: One base away lies a much larger clone, so this may be a sequencing read error. The J gene is TRBJ2-5, the V gene TRBV4-2, with D unclear. The CDR3 extends over 13 amino acids. Per germline, CDR1 LGHNA and CDR2 YNFKEQ. Trimming shortened V by 0 bases and J by 11 bases, and 13 bases separated the two germline ends. The CDR3 sequence is CASSQDRLREQYF. The CDR3 nucleotides read TGTGCCAGCAGCCAAGATCGTTTGAGAGAGCAGTACTTC.

A few counts support this clonotype. The V and J genes are TRBV5-1 and TRBJ2-4; TRBD1 aligns across 10 bases. The J call is uncertain, as TRBJ2-7 better fits the DNA end. Germline assignment: CDR1 SGHRS and CDR2 YFSETQ. The CDR3 length is 15 residues. CDR3 DNA: TGCGCCAGCAGCTACGGGACAGGGGAAACCTACGAGCAGTACTTC. It encodes CASSYGTGETYEQYF.

The chain has TRBV7-9 and TRBJ2-7; 8 nucleotides align to TRBD2. CDR3 size: 15 residues. Germline loops: CDR1 SEHNR, CDR2 FQNEAQ (reference sequence). Losses at the gene ends were 3 bases for V and 1 base for J; bases not matched to a gene: 5. CDR3 residues: CASSFEKRGSYEQYF. CDR3 coding DNA: TGTGCCAGCAGCTTCGAGAAGCGGGGGTCCTACGAGCAGTACTTC.